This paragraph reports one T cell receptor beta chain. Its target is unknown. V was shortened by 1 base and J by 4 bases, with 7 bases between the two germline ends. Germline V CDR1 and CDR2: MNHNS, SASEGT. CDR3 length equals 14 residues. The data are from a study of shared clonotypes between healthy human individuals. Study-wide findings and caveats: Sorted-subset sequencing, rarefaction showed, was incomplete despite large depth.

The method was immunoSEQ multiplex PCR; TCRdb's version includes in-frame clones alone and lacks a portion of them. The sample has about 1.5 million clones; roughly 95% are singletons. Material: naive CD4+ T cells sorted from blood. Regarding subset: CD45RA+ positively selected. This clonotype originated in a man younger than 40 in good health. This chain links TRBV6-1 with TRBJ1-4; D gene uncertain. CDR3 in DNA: TGTGCCAGCAGTGAAGTGGCCGGTAATGAAAAACTGTTTTTT. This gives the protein CASSEVAGNEKLFF.